This record concerns one TCR beta chain sequence. This entry comes from a study of OX40 agonist ivuxolimab in advanced cancers. Study as a whole: Ivuxolimab doses were 0.01, 0.1, 0.3, 1.5, 3 or 10 mg/kg every 2 weeks. Three patients, one with hepatocellular carcinoma and two with cutaneous melanoma, responded partially.

Per germline, CDR1 SGHAT and CDR2 FQNNGV. V was trimmed by 5 bases and J by 5 bases, leaving 16 bases between them. CDR3 length: 14 residues. The investigators sampled blood at baseline, at cycle 4 day 1, and at cycle 7 day 1. The assay was immunoSEQ multiplex PCR, and TCRdb's table has in-frame clones only and misses some. The repertoire consists of around 12,000 clones, with roughly 70% occurring once and the leading ten covering around 36%. The origin of this receptor is an adult with an advanced solid tumor such as melanoma, head and neck, liver or kidney cancer. The chain links TRBV11-2 to TRBJ2-7, with D possibly TRBD2 on 5 matching bases. Sequenced material: CD4+ or CD8+ T cells sorted from blood, taken in a trial of the OX40 agonist ivuxolimab. CDR3 amino acids: CASSPYLEGDEQYF. CDR3 DNA: TGTGCCAGCAGCCCCTACCTCGAGGGCGACGAGCAGTACTTC.